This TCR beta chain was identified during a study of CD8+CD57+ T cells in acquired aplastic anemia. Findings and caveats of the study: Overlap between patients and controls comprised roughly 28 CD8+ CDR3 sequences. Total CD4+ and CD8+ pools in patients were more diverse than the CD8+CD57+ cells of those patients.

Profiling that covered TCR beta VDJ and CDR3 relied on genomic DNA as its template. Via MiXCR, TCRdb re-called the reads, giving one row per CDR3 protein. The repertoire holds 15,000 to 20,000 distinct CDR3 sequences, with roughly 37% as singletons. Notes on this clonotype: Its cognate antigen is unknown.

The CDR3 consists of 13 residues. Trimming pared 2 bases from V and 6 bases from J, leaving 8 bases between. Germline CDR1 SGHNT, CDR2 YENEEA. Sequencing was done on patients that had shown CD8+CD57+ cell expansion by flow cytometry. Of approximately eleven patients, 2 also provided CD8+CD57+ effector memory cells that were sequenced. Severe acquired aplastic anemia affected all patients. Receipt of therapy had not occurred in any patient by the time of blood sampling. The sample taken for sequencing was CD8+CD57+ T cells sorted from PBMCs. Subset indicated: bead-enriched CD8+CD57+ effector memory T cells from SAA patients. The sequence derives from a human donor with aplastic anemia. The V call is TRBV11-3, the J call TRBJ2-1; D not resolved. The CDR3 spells CASSLWSSNEQFF. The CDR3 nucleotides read TGTGCCAGCAGCTTATGGTCCAGCAATGAGCAGTTCTTC.